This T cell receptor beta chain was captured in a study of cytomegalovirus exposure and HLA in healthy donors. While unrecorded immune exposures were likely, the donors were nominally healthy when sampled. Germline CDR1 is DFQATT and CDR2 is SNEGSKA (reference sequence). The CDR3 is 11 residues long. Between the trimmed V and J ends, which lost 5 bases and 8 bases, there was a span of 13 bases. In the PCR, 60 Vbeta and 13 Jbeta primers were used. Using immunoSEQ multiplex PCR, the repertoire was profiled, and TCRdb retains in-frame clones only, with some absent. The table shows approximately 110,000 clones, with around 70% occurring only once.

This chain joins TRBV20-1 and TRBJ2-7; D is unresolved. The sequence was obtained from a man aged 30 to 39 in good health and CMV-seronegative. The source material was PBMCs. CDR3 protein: CSASPEPQQYF. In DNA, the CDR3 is TGCAGTGCTTCCCCCGAGCCGCAGCAGTACTTC.